Given below is one T cell receptor (beta chain) in context. The antigen remains unidentified. This specimen comes from a study of CXCR3-negative and CXCR3-positive naive CD8 T cells. The TRB cDNA libraries were prepared by 5' RACE with UMI labels. Reprocessing the 5' RACE reads, TCRdb reports a single entry for every CDR3 protein and omits DNA. In total, the table holds tens of thousands of distinct CDR3 sequences. Those CD8+ T cells considered naive were CD45RO-CCR7+CD27+CD95-. Study results and limitations: Naive cells that were CXCR3-positive had more hydrophobic TRB CDR3s (compared with CXCR3-negative naive cells). In naive cells, CXCR3-negative and CXCR3-positive subsets had similar TRBV-TRBJ usage; memory cells differed.

The CDR3 contains 14 residues. Per the germline V gene, CDR1 is LNHNV and CDR2 is YYDKDF (reference sequence). The sample was naive CXCR3- CD8+ T cells from blood. The subset denotes: CD45RO-CCR7+CD27+CD95- naive CD8+ T cells lacking CXCR3 (TNR3-). The chain combines TRBV15 with TRBJ2-7; TCRdb returns TRBD1, unconfirmable since there is no DNA. This TCR came from a human donor in good health. Some clones in this sample may be carry-over from other donors' samples. The CDR3 sequence is CATSTGTGDYEQYF.